Listed below are T cell receptor beta chains from one sample, sequenced in a study of T cells after yellow fever vaccination. TCRdb processed the 5' RACE reads anew with MiXCR; each CDR3 protein has one entry. In the table there are about 500,000 distinct CDR3 sequences, about 15% of which are singletons. Specimen: PBMCs, collected around 5 days after the first yellow fever vaccination. The receptor set was obtained from a man between 18 and 29 years old who received the YFV17D yellow fever vaccine. CDR3s include the opening cysteine and the closing phenylalanine or tryptophan. A D gene is named only where the DNA matches it firmly. Size values are once, few and many counts, or a class for expanded clones, and some rows have none.

.,.,TRBV18,TRBJ2-3,TGTGCCAGCTCACCAAGCAGCAGCACAGATACGCAGTATTTT,CASSPSSSTDTQYF
TRBD2,.,TRBV5-4,TRBJ2-5,TGTGCCAGCAGTTCGCCTAGCGGGGGGGATCAAGAGACCCAGTACTTC,CASSSPSGGDQETQYF
.,few,TRBV5-1,TRBJ2-2,TGCGCCAGCAGCAAAGGCCGGGGCCCAGGCAACACCGGGGAGCTGTTTTTT,CASSKGRGPGNTGELFF
.,few,TRBV5-1,TRBJ2-1,TGCGGCAGCCAGCAGCTAGGGGGCAATGAGCAGTTCTTC,CGSQQLGGNEQFF
TRBD1,.,TRBV10-3,TRBJ2-3,TGTGCCATCAGTGAAAGGGACAGGGAGGGGACGCAGTATTTT,CAISERDREGTQYF
.,few,TRBV12-3/TRBV12-4,TRBJ1-5,TGTGCCAGCAGCTCATCCTACGGGGCATCTCAGCCCCAGCATTTT,CASSSSYGASQPQHF
.,few,TRBV14,TRBJ1-3,TGTGCCAGCAGCCAAGATCGGCTACTGGGAAACACCATATATTTT,CASSQDRLLGNTIYF
.,few,TRBV28,TRBJ2-5,TGTGCCAGCAGTCCGTACGGGGACGGAAAAGAGACCCAGTACTTC,CASSPYGDGKETQYF
.,few,TRBV18,TRBJ2-5,TGTGCCAGCTCACCAATACGGACAGCCGATGAAGAGACCCAGTACTTC,CASSPIRTADEETQYF
.,few,TRBV12-3/TRBV12-4,TRBJ1-5,TGTGCCAGCAGTTCCCTCGAGGGCCAGCCCCAGCATTTT,CASSSLEGQPQHF
TRBD2,.,TRBV3-1,TRBJ2-1,TGTGCCAGCAGCCAAGATCGCGGGGGGGACAATGAGCAGTTCTTC,CASSQDRGGDNEQFF
.,few,TRBV7-3,TRBJ2-2,TGTGCCAGCACCGCCTTGGGCGGGGCGAACACCGGGGAGCTGTTTTTT,CASTALGGANTGELFF
.,many,TRBV2,TRBJ1-1,TGTGCCAGCACCAAGACGGAGAACACTGAAGCTTTCTTT,CASTKTENTEAFF
.,few,TRBV6-2/TRBV6-3,TRBJ2-1,TGTGCCAGCAGTTACTGGACGGCTGAAAATGAGCAGTTCTTC,CASSYWTAENEQFF
.,few,TRBV5-4,TRBJ1-5,TGTGCCAGCAGCTTGGATCCGGGAAGCAATCAGCCCCAGCATTTT,CASSLDPGSNQPQHF
.,few,TRBV21-1,TRBJ1-2,.,CASSKVGTGAGYTF
.,few,TRBV7-2,TRBJ2-5,TGTGCCAGCAGCGCCCTATTTGGGGAAGAGACCCAGTACTTC,CASSALFGEETQYF
TRBD2,many,TRBV20-1,TRBJ2-1,TGCAGTGCTAGCACTGGGGAACTAGCGGGGATACTTTTCTCCTACAATGAGCAGTTCTTC,CSASTGELAGILFSYNEQFF
TRBD1,.,TRBV7-6,TRBJ2-7,TGTGCCAGCAGCCGATTAGCAGGGGGCGAGCAGTACTTC,CASSRLAGGEQYF
.,.,TRBV6-1,TRBJ1-4,TGTGCCAGCAGTGACCAGGGGACGGATGGGAATGAAAAACTGTTTTTT,CASSDQGTDGNEKLFF
.,.,TRBV5-1,TRBJ2-1,TGCGCCAGCAGCGTTGGTACGGGGGCCACCTACAATGAGCAGTTCTTC,CASSVGTGATYNEQFF
.,.,TRBV3-1,TRBJ2-1,TGTGCCAGCCGCCTCGGAGGGACACACAATGAGCAGTTCTTC,CASRLGGTHNEQFF
.,few,TRBV7-8,TRBJ2-7,TGTGCCAGCAGCTTCCGGGACAAAGTCTACGAGCAGTACTTC,CASSFRDKVYEQYF
TRBD2,.,TRBV12-3/TRBV12-4,TRBJ2-2,TGTGCCAGCACCTCATCTGAGCGGGGGTACGGATTAGAGATGGCCGGGGAGCTGTTTTTT,CASTSSERGYGLEMAGELFF
TRBD1,.,TRBV29-1,TRBJ1-1,TGCAGCATCTCCCCCGGCAGGGGGCTCACTGAAGCTTTCTTT,CSISPGRGLTEAFF
TRBD1,.,TRBV29-1,TRBJ1-1,TGCAGCGTTGTCGCAGGGGGATTGAACACTGAAGCTTTCTTT,CSVVAGGLNTEAFF
.,few,TRBV18,TRBJ2-7,TGTGCCAGCTCACCGGCCGGCATACACGAGCAGTACTTC,CASSPAGIHEQYF
.,few,TRBV11-2,TRBJ2-1,TGTGCCAGCAGCTTAGATCTAAGGCTCGATGAGCAGTTCTTC,CASSLDLRLDEQFF
TRBD1,.,TRBV5-5,TRBJ2-6,TGTGCCAGCAGCAGAAACCAGGGGGCGGGAGGGGCCAACGTCCTGACTTTC,CASSRNQGAGGANVLTF
TRBD1,few,TRBV5-1,TRBJ2-7,TGCGCCAGCAGCCAAGAGCCGGACAGGGCCGGCGAGCAGTACTTC,CASSQEPDRAGEQYF
.,.,TRBV30,TRBJ1-1,TGTGCCCGGAGGGAGGGGATGAACACTGAAGCTTTCTTT,CARREGMNTEAFF
TRBD1,few,TRBV20-1,TRBJ1-6,TGCAGTGCTCCGGGACAGGGTCCTTCACCCCTCCACTTT,CSAPGQGPSPLHF
.,.,TRBV4-3,TRBJ2-1,TGCGCCAGCAGCCAAGACGCGGGGGCCGTCAATGAGCAGTTCTTC,CASSQDAGAVNEQFF
TRBD2,.,TRBV7-8,TRBJ2-3,TGTGCCAGCAGCTTCGGGCCAGCGGGGGGGGGGAGCACAGATACGCAGTATTTT,CASSFGPAGGGSTDTQYF
TRBD2,few,TRBV7-2,TRBJ2-3,TGTGCCAGCAGCTCCGGCGGGGGTTATGAGTATTTT,CASSSGGGYEYF
.,many,TRBV4-1,TRBJ1-6,TGCGCCAGCAGCCAGGGCTCCTATAATTCACCCCTCCACTTT,CASSQGSYNSPLHF
.,few,TRBV4-3,TRBJ2-3,TGCGCCAGCAGCCAAGATAGCAGCCACAACCCATCTGATACGCAGTATTTT,CASSQDSSHNPSDTQYF
TRBD1,few,TRBV25-1,TRBJ2-7,TGTGCCAGCAGTACGGGACAGTTCTACGAGCAGTACTTC,CASSTGQFYEQYF
.,.,TRBV6-1,TRBJ1-1,TGTGCCAGCAGGGTCAGGGTGGACACTGAAGCTTTCTTT,CASRVRVDTEAFF
.,few,TRBV6-5,TRBJ2-1,TGTGCCAGCAGTTACGGGGGGCTCCCGAGCTCCTACAATGAGCAGTTCTTC,CASSYGGLPSSYNEQFF
.,.,TRBV28,TRBJ1-2,TGTGCCAGCAGTTTAAAGGACTATGGCTACACCTTC,CASSLKDYGYTF
.,.,TRBV6-1,TRBJ1-1,TGTGCCAGCAGCCTGAATGCCGGGGATAAGAACACTGAAGCTTTCTTT,CASSLNAGDKNTEAFF
.,.,TRBV15,TRBJ2-5,TGTGCCACCAGCAGAGGTATGCTGGAGACCCAGTACTTC,CATSRGMLETQYF
.,.,TRBV7-3,TRBJ2-5,TGTGCCAGCAGCTTTCGGGGGACGGGGACCCAGTACTTC,CASSFRGTGTQYF
.,.,TRBV5-8,TRBJ2-1,TGTGCCAGCAGACCCAGAAGCAATGAGCAGTTCTTC,CASRPRSNEQFF
TRBD1,.,TRBV9,TRBJ2-1,TGTGCCAGCAGCGTCACAGGGGGGTATGAAAATGAGCAGTTCTTC,CASSVTGGYENEQFF
TRBD1,few,TRBV11-2,TRBJ1-1,TGTGCCAGCAGCTCTCACATCAGCCGGACAGGGGACACTGAAGCTTTCTTT,CASSSHISRTGDTEAFF
TRBD2,.,TRBV24-1,TRBJ2-1,TGTGCCACCAGTGACAACGAGCGGGGGGGCCTGGATGAGCAGTTCTTC,CATSDNERGGLDEQFF
.,.,TRBV4-3,TRBJ1-5,TGCGCCAGCAGCCAAGTTTGGGGATCAAATCAGCCCCAGCATTTT,CASSQVWGSNQPQHF
TRBD1,.,TRBV4-2,TRBJ2-7,TGTGCCAGCAGCCAAGCCGCGGGACAGGGACAGTACGAGCAGTACTTC,CASSQAAGQGQYEQYF
TRBD2,few,TRBV5-1,TRBJ2-1,TGCGCCAGCAGCTTGGCCGCGGGGGGGAGCTCCTACAATGAGCAGTTCTTC,CASSLAAGGSSYNEQFF
.,.,TRBV7-2,TRBJ2-3,TGTGCCAGCAGCTTCCCAGGGATAGATACGCAGTATTTT,CASSFPGIDTQYF
TRBD1,.,TRBV20-1,TRBJ1-5,TGCAGTGCTTTAGGGGGCTTGGGTCAGCCCCAGCATTTT,CSALGGLGQPQHF
TRBD2,few,TRBV24-1,TRBJ2-1,TGTGCCACCAGCGTCACTAGCGGGGGGATAAATGAGCAGTTCTTC,CATSVTSGGINEQFF
.,many,TRBV29-1,TRBJ2-5,TGCAGCGGGTCAGGGTGGGAGACCCAGTACTTC,CSGSGWETQYF
.,many,TRBV28,TRBJ1-1,TGTGCCAGCCGCGCCGGGACAATGAACACTGAAGCTTTCTTT,CASRAGTMNTEAFF
TRBD1,few,TRBV4-1,TRBJ2-1,TGCGCCAGCAGCCGCGGACAGGCGATCAGCTCCTACAATGAGCAGTTCTTC,CASSRGQAISSYNEQFF